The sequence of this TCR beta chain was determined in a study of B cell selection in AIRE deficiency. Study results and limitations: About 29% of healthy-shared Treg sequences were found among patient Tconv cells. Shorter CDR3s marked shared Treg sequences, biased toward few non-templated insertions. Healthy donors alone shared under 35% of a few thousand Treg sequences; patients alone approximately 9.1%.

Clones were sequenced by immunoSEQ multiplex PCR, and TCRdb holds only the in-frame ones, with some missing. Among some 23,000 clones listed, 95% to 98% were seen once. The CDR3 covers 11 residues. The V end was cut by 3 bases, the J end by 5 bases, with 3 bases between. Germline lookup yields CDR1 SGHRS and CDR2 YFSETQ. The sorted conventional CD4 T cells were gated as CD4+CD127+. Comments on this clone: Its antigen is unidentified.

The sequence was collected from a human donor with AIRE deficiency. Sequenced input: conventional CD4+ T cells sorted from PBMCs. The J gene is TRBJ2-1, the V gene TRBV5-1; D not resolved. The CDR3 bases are TGCGCCAGCAGCTCAAACAATGAGCAGTTCTTC. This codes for CASSSNNEQFF.